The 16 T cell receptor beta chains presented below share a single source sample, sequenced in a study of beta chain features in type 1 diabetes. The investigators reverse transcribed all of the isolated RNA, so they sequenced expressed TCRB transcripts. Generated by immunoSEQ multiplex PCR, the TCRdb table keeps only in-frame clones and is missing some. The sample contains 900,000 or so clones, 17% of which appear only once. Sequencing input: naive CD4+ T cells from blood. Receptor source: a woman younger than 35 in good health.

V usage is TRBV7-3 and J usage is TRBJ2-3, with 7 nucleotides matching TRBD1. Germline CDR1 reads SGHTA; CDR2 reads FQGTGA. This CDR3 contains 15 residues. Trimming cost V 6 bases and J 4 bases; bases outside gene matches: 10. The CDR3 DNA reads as TGTGCCAGCAGGGTCGACAGGGAGACGGCAGATACGCAGTATTTT. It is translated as CASRVDRETADTQYF.

For the CDR3, the DNA is TGTGCCACCAGCAGAGATTTGACGAACGAGCAGTACTTC. It yields the protein CATSRDLTNEQYF. The gene calls are TRBV15 and TRBJ2-7; no firm D call. Germline CDR1 is LNHNV and CDR2 is YYDKDF (reference sequence). V lost 0 bases and J lost 5, with 8 bases in between. The CDR3 length is 13 residues.

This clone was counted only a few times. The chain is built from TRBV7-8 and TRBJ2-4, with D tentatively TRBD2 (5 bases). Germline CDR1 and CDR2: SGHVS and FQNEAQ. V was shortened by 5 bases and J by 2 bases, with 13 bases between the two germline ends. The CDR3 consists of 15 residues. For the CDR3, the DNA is TGTGCCAGCAGCCCGAGGGAATTTTCCAAAAACATTCAGTACTTC. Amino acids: CASSPREFSKNIQYF.

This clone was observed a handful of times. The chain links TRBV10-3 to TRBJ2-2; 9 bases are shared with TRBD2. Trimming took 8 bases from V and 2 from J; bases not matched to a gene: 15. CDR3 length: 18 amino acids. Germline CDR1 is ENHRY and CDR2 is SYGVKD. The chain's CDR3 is CAIGGVELAGRNTGELFF. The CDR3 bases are TGTGCCATCGGGGGCGTAGAACTAGCGGGCCGAAACACCGGGGAGCTGTTTTTT.

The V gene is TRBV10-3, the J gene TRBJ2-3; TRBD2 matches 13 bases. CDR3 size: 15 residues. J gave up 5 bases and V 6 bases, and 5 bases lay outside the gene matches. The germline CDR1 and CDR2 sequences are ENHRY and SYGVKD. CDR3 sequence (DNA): TGTGCCATCAGCGGACTAGCGGGAGTGGGAGATACGCAGTATTTT. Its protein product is CAISGLAGVGDTQYF.

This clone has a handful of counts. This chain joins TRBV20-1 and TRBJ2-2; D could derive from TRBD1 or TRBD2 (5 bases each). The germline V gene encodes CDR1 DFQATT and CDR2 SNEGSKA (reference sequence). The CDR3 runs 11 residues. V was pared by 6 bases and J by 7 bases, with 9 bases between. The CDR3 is CSAGTVGELFF. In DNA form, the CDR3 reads TGCAGTGCAGGGACGGTCGGGGAGCTGTTTTTT.

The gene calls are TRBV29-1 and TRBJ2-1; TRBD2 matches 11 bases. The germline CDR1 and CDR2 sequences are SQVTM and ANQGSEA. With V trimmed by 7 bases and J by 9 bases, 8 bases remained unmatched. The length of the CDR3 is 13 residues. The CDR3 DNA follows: TGCAGCGCCAAGACTAGCGGGATTGGTGAGCAGTTCTTC. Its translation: CSAKTSGIGEQFF.

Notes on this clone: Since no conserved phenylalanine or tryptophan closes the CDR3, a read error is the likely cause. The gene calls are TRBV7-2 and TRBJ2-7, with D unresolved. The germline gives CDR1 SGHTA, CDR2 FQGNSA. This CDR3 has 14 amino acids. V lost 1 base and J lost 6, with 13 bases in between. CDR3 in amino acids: CASSLVFLGSEQYS. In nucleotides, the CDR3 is TGTGCCAGCAGCTTAGTCTTTCTGGGCAGCGAGCAGTACTCC.

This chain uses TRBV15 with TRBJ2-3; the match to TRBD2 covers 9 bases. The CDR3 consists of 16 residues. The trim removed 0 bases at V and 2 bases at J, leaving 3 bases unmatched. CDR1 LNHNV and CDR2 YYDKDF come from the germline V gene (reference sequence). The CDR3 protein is CATSRDSGSDTDTQYF. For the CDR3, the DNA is TGTGCCACCAGCAGAGATAGCGGGAGTGACACAGATACGCAGTATTTT.

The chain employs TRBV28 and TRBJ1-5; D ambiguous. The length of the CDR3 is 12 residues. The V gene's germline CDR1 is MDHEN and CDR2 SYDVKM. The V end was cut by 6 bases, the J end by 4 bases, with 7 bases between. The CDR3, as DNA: TGTGCCAGCAGGCGGCTTAATCAGCCCCAGCATTTT. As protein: CASRRLNQPQHF.

This chain's CDR3 is CASSPGGLTNEKLFF. The DNA for the CDR3 is TGTGCCAGTAGTCCGGGGGGTCTAACTAATGAAAAACTGTTTTTT. The chain joins TRBV19 to TRBJ1-4; a possible D gene is TRBD1 (5 bases). From germline, CDR1 is LNHDA and CDR2 SQIVND (reference sequence). Trimming cost V 5 bases and J 1 base, with 11 bases left between them. CDR3 length equals 15 residues.

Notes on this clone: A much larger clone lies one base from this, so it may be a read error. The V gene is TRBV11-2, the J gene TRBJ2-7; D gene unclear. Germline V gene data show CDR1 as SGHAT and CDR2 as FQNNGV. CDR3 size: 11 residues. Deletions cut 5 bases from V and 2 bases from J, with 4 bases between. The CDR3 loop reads CASSTTYEQYF. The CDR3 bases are TGTGCCAGCAGCACCACCTACGAGCAGTACTTC.

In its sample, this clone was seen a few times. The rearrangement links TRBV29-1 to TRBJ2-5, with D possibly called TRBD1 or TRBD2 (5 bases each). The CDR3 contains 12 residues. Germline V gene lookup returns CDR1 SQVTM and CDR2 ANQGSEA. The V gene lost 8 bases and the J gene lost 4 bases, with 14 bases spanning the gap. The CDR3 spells CSSSGGGETQYF. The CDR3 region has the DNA TGCAGCAGCTCAGGTGGGGGAGAGACCCAGTACTTC.

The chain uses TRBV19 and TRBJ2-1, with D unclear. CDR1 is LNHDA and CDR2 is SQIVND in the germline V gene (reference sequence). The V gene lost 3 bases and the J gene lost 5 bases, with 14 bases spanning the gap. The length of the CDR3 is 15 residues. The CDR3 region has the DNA TGTGCCAGTAGTATCGATCGCCGGCCCAACAATGAGCAGTTCTTC. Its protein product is CASSIDRRPNNEQFF.

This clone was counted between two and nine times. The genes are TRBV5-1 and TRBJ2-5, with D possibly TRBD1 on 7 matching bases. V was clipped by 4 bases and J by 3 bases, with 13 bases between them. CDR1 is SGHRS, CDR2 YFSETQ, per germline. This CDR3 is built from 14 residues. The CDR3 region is CASSAAGQKETQYF. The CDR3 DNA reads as TGCGCCAGCAGCGCGGCGGGACAGAAAGAGACCCAGTACTTC.

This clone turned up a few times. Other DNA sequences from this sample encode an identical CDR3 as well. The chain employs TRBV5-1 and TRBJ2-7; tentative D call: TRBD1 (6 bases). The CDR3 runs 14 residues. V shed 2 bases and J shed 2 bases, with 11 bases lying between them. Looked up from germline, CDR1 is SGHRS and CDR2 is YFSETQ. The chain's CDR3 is CASSLTGSTYEQYF. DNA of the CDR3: TGCGCCAGCAGCTTAACAGGGTCAACCTACGAGCAGTACTTC.